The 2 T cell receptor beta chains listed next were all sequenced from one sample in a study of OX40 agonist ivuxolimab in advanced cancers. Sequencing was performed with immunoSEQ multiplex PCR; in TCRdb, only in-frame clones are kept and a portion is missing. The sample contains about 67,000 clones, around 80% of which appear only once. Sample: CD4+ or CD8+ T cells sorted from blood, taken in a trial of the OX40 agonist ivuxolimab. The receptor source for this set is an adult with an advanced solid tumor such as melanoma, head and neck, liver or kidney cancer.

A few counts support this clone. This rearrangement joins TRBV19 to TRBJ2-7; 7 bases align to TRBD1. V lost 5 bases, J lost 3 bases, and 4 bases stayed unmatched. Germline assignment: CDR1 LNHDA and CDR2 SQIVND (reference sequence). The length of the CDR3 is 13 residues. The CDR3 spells CASSQGQYYEQYV. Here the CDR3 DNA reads TGTGCCAGTAGTCAGGGACAGTACTACGAGCAGTACGTC.

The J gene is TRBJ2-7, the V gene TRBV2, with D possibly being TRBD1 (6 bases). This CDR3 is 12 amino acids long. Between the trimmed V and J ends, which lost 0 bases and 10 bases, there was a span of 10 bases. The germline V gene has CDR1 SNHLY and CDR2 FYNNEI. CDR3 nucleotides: TGTGCCAGCAGTGAAGCTTACAGGGCACAGTACGTC. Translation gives CASSEAYRAQYV.